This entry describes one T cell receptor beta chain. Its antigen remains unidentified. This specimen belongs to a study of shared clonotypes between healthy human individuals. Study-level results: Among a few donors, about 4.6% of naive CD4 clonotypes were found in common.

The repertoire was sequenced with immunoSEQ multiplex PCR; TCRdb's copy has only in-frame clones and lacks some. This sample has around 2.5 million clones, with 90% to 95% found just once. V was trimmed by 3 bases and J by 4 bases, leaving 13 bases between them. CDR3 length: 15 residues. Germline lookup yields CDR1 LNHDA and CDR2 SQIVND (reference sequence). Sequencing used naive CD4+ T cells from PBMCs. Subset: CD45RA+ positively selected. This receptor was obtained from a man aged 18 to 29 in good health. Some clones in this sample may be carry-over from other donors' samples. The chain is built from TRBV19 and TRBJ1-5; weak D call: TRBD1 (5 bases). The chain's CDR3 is CASSIGGRTNQPQHF. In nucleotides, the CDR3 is TGTGCCAGTAGTATTGGGGGGAGAACAAATCAGCCCCAGCATTTT.